One T cell receptor (beta chain) is described in this entry. From germline, CDR1 is DFQATT and CDR2 SNEGSKA (reference sequence). CDR3 size: 13 residues. V lost 5 bases and J 0 bases, leaving 5 bases between the germline ends. This record comes from a study of T cells in Graves' hyperthyroidism and ophthalmopathy. Authors of the study amplified TCR beta CDR3 regions from RNA transcripts. First-round RT-PCR targeting the TCR CDR3 was performed with the HTBI primer set. TCRdb redid the calling of the multiplex PCR reads with MiXCR, one entry per CDR3 protein. The profile shows a few hundred thousand distinct CDR3 sequences, 46% of them singletons.

The sequencing input was peripheral blood or thyroid tissue (not recorded which). The origin of this receptor is an adult woman with Graves' disease, either hyperthyroidism or ophthalmopathy (not recorded which). The chain has TRBV20-1 and TRBJ2-6; no firm D call. For the CDR3, the DNA is TGCAGTGCTTATTCCTCTGGGGCCAACGTCCTGACTTTC. This translates into CSAYSSGANVLTF.